Described below is a single TCR beta chain sequence and its context. Other DNA sequences within the sample encode an identical CDR3. Profiling relied on immunoSEQ multiplex PCR, and the TCRdb table lists in-frame clones only, not all of them. Of approximately 250,000 clones listed, approximately 85% are singletons. The data are from a study of blood T cell repertoires in COVID-19. About the research overall: Researchers got acute and convalescent COVID-19 samples from the United States, Italy and Spain.

V was pared by 5 bases and J by 2 bases, with 9 bases between. The V gene's germline CDR1 is MNHEY and CDR2 SVGAGI. The CDR3 is 13 amino acids. The Seattle patients, enrolled during active infection, were followed longitudinally. The clonotype was recovered from a man in his forties or fifties with COVID-19, enrolled during active disease. The source material was peripheral blood. The rearrangement links TRBV6-5 to TRBJ1-2, with D tentatively TRBD1 (6 bases). The CDR3 DNA reads as TGTGCCAGCAGTCTTACAGGGAACTATGGCTACACCTTC. Protein product: CASSLTGNYGYTF.